This TCR beta chain was recovered during a study of molecular identifiers for immune sequencing clone quantification. Study results and limitations: The sizes of highly expanded clones could be underestimated when identical TCR molecules share a barcode.

TCRdb fed the PCR reads into MiXCR, producing one record per CDR3 protein. The sample consists of 80,000 to 130,000 distinct CDR3 sequences, roughly a third of them appearing once. As to this clonotype: Antigen specificity is unknown.

The junction had 11 bases not matched to a gene; V was cut back by 0 bases and J by 10 bases. CDR1 LGHNA and CDR2 YNFKEQ come from the germline V gene. This CDR3 comprises 16 residues. This chain uses TRBV4-2 with TRBJ2-1, with 8 bases aligning to TRBD2. The sample consisted of naive CD8+ T cells from blood, with Jurkat cell RNA spiked in. The subset: FACS-sorted CD8+CD4-CCR7+CD45RA+ naive T cells. The source of this sequence is a human donor in good health. Some libraries in this study had Jurkat cell RNA spiked in. The CDR3 sequence is CASSQDLAGGPGEQFF. The CDR3 DNA sequence: TGTGCCAGCAGCCAAGATCTGGCGGGAGGCCCGGGCGAGCAGTTCTTC.